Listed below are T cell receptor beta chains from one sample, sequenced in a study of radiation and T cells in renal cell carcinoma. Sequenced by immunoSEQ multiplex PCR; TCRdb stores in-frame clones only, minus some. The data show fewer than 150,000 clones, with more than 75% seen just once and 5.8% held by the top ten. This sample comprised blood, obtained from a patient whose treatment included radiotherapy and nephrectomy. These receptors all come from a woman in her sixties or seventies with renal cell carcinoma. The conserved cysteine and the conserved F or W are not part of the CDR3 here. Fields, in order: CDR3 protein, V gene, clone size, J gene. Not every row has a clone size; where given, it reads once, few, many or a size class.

ATSRVAAQETQY TRBV15 NA TRBJ2-5
ASSVDGGGAYEQY TRBV9 NA TRBJ2-7
ASSAGFGRPQH TRBV6-4 NA TRBJ1-5
ASSDKVANTGELF TRBV5-1 NA TRBJ2-2
ASSLFLGTYEQY TRBV5-5 NA TRBJ2-7
ASSSGGSPLH TRBV5-6 NA TRBJ1-6
AISESKYARPEAF TRBV10-3 NA TRBJ1-1
ASSPDPATGLSHEQY TRBV18 once TRBJ2-7
ASSVGQGAYEQY TRBV9 NA TRBJ2-7
ASSHTTGGRYNSPLH TRBV4-1 NA TRBJ1-6
ASSYPGGNEQF TRBV6-6 NA TRBJ2-1
ASSLNGHEQY TRBV5-8 NA TRBJ2-7